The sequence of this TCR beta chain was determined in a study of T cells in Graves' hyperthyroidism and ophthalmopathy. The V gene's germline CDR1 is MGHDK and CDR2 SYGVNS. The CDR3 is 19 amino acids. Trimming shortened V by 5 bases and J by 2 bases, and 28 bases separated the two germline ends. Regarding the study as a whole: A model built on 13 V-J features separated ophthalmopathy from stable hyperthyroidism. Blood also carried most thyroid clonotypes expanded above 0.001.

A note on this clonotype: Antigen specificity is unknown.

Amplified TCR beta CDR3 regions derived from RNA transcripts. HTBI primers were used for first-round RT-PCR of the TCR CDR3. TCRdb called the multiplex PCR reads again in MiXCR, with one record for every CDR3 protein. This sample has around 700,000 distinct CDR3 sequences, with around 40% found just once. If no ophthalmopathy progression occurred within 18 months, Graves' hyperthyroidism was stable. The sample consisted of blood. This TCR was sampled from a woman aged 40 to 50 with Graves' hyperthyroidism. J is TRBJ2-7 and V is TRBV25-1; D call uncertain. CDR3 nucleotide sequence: TGTGCCAGCAGTTACCCACTCGGGCAGGCAATACCAAAGACCTACGAGCAGTACTTC. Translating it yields CASSYPLGQAIPKTYEQYF.